The clone carrying this T cell receptor beta chain was detected many times. Antigen unknown. Trimming stripped 2 bases from V and 5 bases from J, with 8 bases between. The CDR3 spans 13 residues. Germline V CDR1 and CDR2: MGHDK, SYGVNS. The data are from a study of T cell repertoires in cytomegalovirus infection. Study context: TCR beta signatures that were public indicated CMV infection and matching HLA type. The study, taken as a whole, reports: Individuals carrying CMV plus the relevant HLA were identified by cumulative frequency of public TCR beta families. HLA-C-restricted, CMV-specific TCR beta clonotypes were dominant ex vivo.

TCRdb reanalysed the reads using MiXCR and keeps one entry per CDR3 protein. Here the sample spans around 440,000 distinct CDR3 sequences, about 11% being singletons. This chain links TRBV25-1 with TRBJ2-3; D could derive from TRBD1 or TRBD2 (5 bases each). Sequencing used PBMCs. This sequence was found in a human donor in good health (CMV status not recorded). Some clones in this sample may be carry-over from other donors' samples. The CDR3 sequence is CASSERGGDTQYF. CDR3 coding DNA: TGTGCCAGCAGTGAACGGGGCGGAGATACGCAGTATTTT. Full variable domain (rest looked up from reference TRBV25-1 and TRBJ2-3): EADIYQTPRYLVIGTGKKITLECSQTMGHDKMYWYQQDPGMELHLIHYSYGVNSTEKGDLSSESTVSRIRTEHFPLTLESARPSHTSQYLCASSERGGDTQYFGPGTRLTVL.